Listed below are T cell receptor beta chains from one sample, sequenced in a study of Ad26.COV2.S vaccination and SARS-CoV-2 variants. Measured with immunoSEQ multiplex PCR; TCRdb has only the in-frame clones, and not every one. The table includes about 350,000 clones, roughly 90% detected once. The specimen comprised peripheral blood, sampled in a trial of Ad26.COV2.S vaccine versus placebo. The receptors derive from a person aged 18-65 years who received the Ad26.COV2.S COVID-19 vaccine or a placebo. Both conserved end residues are part of each CDR3. D genes are given only for firm matches. Where a row states a size, it is once, few, many or the class of an expanded clone; other rows omit it.

j_call | v_call | clone_size | d_call | cdr3_length | cdr3_aa | cdr3_nt
TRBJ1-5 | TRBV6-5 | NA | NA | 15 | CASSKTGYSNQPQHF | TGTGCCAGCAGTAAAACAGGGTATAGCAATCAGCCCCAGCATTTT
TRBJ2-1 | TRBV7-2 | NA | NA | 15 | CASSSSESSYNEQFF | TGTGCCAGCAGCTCGTCGGAGAGCTCCTACAATGAGCAGTTCTTC
TRBJ2-5 | TRBV6-2/TRBV6-3 | NA | TRBD2 | 15 | CASSSAASGQETQYF | TGTGCCAGCAGTTCGGCGGCTAGCGGGCAAGAGACCCAGTACTTC
TRBJ2-7 | TRBV7-2 | few | NA | 11 | CASSLSGEQYF | TGTGCCAGCAGCTTATCGGGTGAGCAGTACTTC
TRBJ2-1 | TRBV7-7 | NA | NA | 15 | CASSLGQGSYNEQFF | TGTGCTAGCAGCTTAGGGCAGGGGTCCTACAATGAGCAGTTCTTC
TRBJ2-7 | TRBV30 | NA | TRBD2 | 13 | CAWRSGGGYEQYF | TGTGCCTGGAGGTCCGGGGGGGGGTACGAGCAGTACTTC
TRBJ2-2 | TRBV4-3 | NA | TRBD1 | 14 | CASSPGTGTGELFF | TGCGCCAGCAGTCCCGGGACAGGGACCGGGGAGCTGTTTTTT
TRBJ1-5 | TRBV10-3 | few | TRBD1 | 17 | CAISDPSGGTVNQPQHF | TGTGCCATCAGTGACCCCAGTGGAGGGACAGTCAATCAGCCCCAGCATTTT
TRBJ2-7 | TRBV7-2 | NA | TRBD2 | 16 | CASSRRLAGGRDEQYF | TGTGCCAGCAGTAGGAGACTAGCGGGGGGTAGGGACGAGCAGTACTTC
TRBJ2-5 | TRBV6-5 | NA | NA | 15 | CASSRNRVRGETQYF | TGTGCCAGCAGCCGTAACAGGGTCCGGGGGGAGACCCAGTACTTC
TRBJ2-2 | TRBV7-9 | NA | NA | 13 | CASSLIGTGELFF | TGTGCCAGCAGCTTAATTGGCACCGGGGAGCTGTTTTTT
TRBJ2-2 | TRBV7-3 | NA | TRBD1 | 14 | CASSLRQGAGELFF | TGTGCCAGCAGCTTAAGACAGGGGGCCGGGGAGCTGTTTTTT
TRBJ2-1 | TRBV28 | NA | TRBD2 | 16 | CASSPSGAPNENEQFF | TGTGCCAGCAGCCCTAGCGGCGCCCCAAACGAGAATGAGCAGTTCTTC
TRBJ1-3 | TRBV28 | NA | TRBD1 | 14 | CASSPRTGTNTIYF | TGTGCCAGCAGTCCTCGGACAGGGACCAACACCATATATTTT
TRBJ2-2 | TRBV4-1 | NA | NA | 14 | CASTPPLNTGELFF | TGCGCCAGCACCCCACCCCTAAACACCGGGGAGCTGTTTTTT
TRBJ2-5 | TRBV12-5 | NA | NA | 13 | CASGPGSFETQYF | TGTGCTAGTGGCCCCGGGTCATTCGAGACCCAGTACTTC
TRBJ2-7 | TRBV25-1 | NA | TRBD1 | 15 | CASSEYRTGYYEQYF | TGTGCCAGCAGTGAATATAGGACAGGGTACTACGAGCAGTACTTC
TRBJ1-6 | TRBV13 | NA | NA | 14 | CASSPRSLNSPLHF | TGTGCCAGCAGCCCGCGATCCTTGAATTCACCCCTCCACTTT
TRBJ1-2 | TRBV28 | once | NA | 15 | CASSSISPTQGGYTF | TGTGCCAGCAGTTCGATATCCCCGACCCAGGGGGGCTACACCTTC
TRBJ1-1 | TRBV28 | NA | NA | 11 | CASSLITEAFF | TGTGCCAGCAGTTTAATCACTGAAGCTTTCTTT
TRBJ2-2 | TRBV9 | NA | NA | 14 | CASSVAWVTGELFF | TGTGCCAGCAGCGTAGCCTGGGTTACCGGGGAGCTGTTTTTT
TRBJ2-2 | TRBV10-3 | NA | TRBD1 | 14 | CAIRTGQGSGELFF | TGTGCCATCAGAACTGGACAGGGTTCCGGGGAGCTGTTTTTT
TRBJ2-3 | TRBV5-5 | NA | NA | 12 | CASRESTDTQYF | TGTGCCAGCAGGGAGAGCACAGATACGCAGTATTTT
TRBJ2-7 | TRBV11-2 | NA | NA | 18 | CASSLGRQAGINSYEQYF | TGTGCCAGCAGCTTAGGCCGGCAGGCAGGGATTAATTCCTACGAGCAGTACTTC
TRBJ2-7 | TRBV28 | NA | TRBD2 | 17 | CASSPPGEREVAYEQYF | TGTGCCAGCAGCCCTCCCGGCGAGCGGGAGGTCGCCTACGAGCAGTACTTC
TRBJ1-1 | TRBV3-1/TRBV3-2 | NA | NA | 13 | CASSQGLNTEAFF | TGTGCCAGCAGCCAAGGGTTGAACACTGAAGCTTTCTTT
TRBJ1-5 | TRBV7-9 | NA | TRBD1 | 13 | CASSPTGNQPQHF | TGTGCCAGCAGTCCGACAGGGAATCAGCCCCAGCATTTT
TRBJ1-1 | TRBV6-1 | NA | NA | 14 | CASSDRGQGFEAFF | TGTGCCAGCAGTGACCGGGGGCAGGGGTTTGAAGCTTTCTTT
TRBJ1-1 | TRBV5-6 | NA | NA | 12 | CASSWGDVEAFF | TGTGCCAGCAGCTGGGGGGATGTAGAAGCTTTCTTT
TRBJ2-1 | TRBV5-1 | NA | TRBD2 | 14 | CASRAGGGYNEQFF | TGCGCCAGCAGGGCGGGGGGCGGCTACAATGAGCAGTTCTTC
TRBJ1-2 | TRBV28 | once | NA | 12 | CASSPLRGGYTF | TGTGCCAGCAGTCCCCTTCGGGGGGGCTACACCTTC
TRBJ2-3 | TRBV11-2 | NA | NA | 14 | CASSLGWKGDTQYF | TGTGCCAGCAGCTTAGGTTGGAAGGGGGATACGCAGTATTTT
TRBJ1-1 | TRBV5-6 | NA | NA | 16 | CASSLGGVGLNTEAFF | TGTGCCAGCAGCTTGGGAGGGGTAGGCTTGAACACTGAAGCTTTCTTT
TRBJ2-7 | TRBV2 | NA | TRBD1 | 14 | CASGTGTGAGEQYF | TGTGCCAGTGGGACGGGGACAGGGGCTGGCGAGCAGTACTTC
TRBJ2-7 | TRBV3-1/TRBV3-2 | NA | NA | 16 | CASSQVEEGQPYEQYF | TGTGCCAGCAGCCAAGTAGAGGAGGGACAGCCCTACGAGCAGTACTTC
TRBJ2-1 | TRBV7-9 | NA | NA | 16 | CASSLGQGLTLNEQFF | TGTGCCAGCAGCTTAGGACAGGGACTGACCCTCAATGAGCAGTTCTTC
TRBJ1-2 | TRBV5-1 | NA | TRBD1 | 17 | CASSRQGDISTGYGYTF | TGCGCCAGCAGCCGACAGGGGGACATCTCAACTGGCTATGGCTACACCTTC
TRBJ2-7 | TRBV28 | NA | TRBD2 | 14 | CASSPTSGAYEQYF | TGTGCCAGCAGTCCGACTAGCGGGGCCTACGAGCAGTACTTC
TRBJ2-1 | TRBV11-3 | once | NA | 12 | CASSLDRDEQFF | TGTGCCAGCAGCTTAGACAGGGATGAGCAGTTCTTC
TRBJ2-5 | TRBV12-3/TRBV12-4 | NA | NA | 11 | CASSLGETQYF | TGTGCCAGCAGCTTGGGTGAGACCCAGTACTTC
TRBJ2-4 | TRBV5-6 | NA | NA | 15 | CASSPMSGVKNIQYF | TGTGCCAGCAGCCCAATGTCGGGAGTCAAAAACATTCAGTACTTC
TRBJ1-6 | TRBV5-4 | NA | TRBD1 | 15 | CASSSGQGAQSPLHF | TGTGCCAGCAGCTCCGGGCAGGGGGCGCAATCACCCCTCCACTTT
TRBJ2-5 | TRBV4-3 | NA | TRBD2 | 17 | CASSPELSGGARETQYF | TGCGCCAGCAGCCCAGAGCTTAGCGGGGGGGCCCGGGAGACCCAGTACTTC
TRBJ1-6 | TRBV2 | NA | NA | 16 | CASRGTRGSYNSPLHF | TGTGCCAGCAGAGGGACTCGAGGCTCCTATAATTCACCCCTCCACTTT